A single sample gave rise to the 29 T cell receptor beta chains below, sequenced in a study of T cell clusters in autoimmune cytopenias. TRB amplification used approximately 270 ng of peripheral blood genomic DNA. TRB was amplified by touch-down multiplex PCR, primer pools A and B combined. Using the multiplex PCR reads, TCRdb records one entry per CDR3 protein without DNA. Its listing shows about 3,000 distinct CDR3 sequences. Sequencing was done on a sample of peripheral blood. These receptors were taken from a human donor with an autoimmune cytopenia or autoimmune hepatitis (not recorded which).

This clonotype registers medium-sized by frequency. The V gene is TRBV6-5, the J gene TRBJ2-5; TCRdb's D call of TRBD1 is untestable without DNA. Germline-derived CDR1 and CDR2 are MNHEY and SVGAGI. This CDR3 region has 13 residues. The CDR3 sequence: CASSRGRQETQYF.

This rearrangement joins TRBV18 to TRBJ2-7. Germline V gene lookup returns CDR1 KGHSH and CDR2 LQKENI. The CDR3 consists of 13 residues. CDR3: CASSSQGTNVKYF.

Its frequency marks this clonotype as medium-sized. The chain carries TRBV19 and TRBJ2-3; TCRdb designates TRBD1, a call that cannot be tested without DNA. The CDR3 has 15 residues. Germline assignment: CDR1 LNHDA and CDR2 SQIVND (reference sequence). CDR3 residues: CASSNRDRTTDTQYF.

The V call is TRBV5-4, the J call TRBJ1-4; TCRdb selects TRBD1, and the lack of DNA leaves this call unchecked. In germline, CDR1 is SGHNT, CDR2 YYREEE (reference sequence). This CDR3 has 17 amino acids. The CDR3 region is CASSSFADRGFNEKLFF. Variable domain in full (rest from reference TRBV5-4 and TRBJ1-4): ETGVTQSPTHLIKTRGQQVTLRCSSQSGHNTVSWYQQALGQGPQFIFQYYREEENGRGNFPPRFSGLQFPNYSSELNVNALELDDSALYLCASSSFADRGFNEKLFFGSGTQLSVL.

This chain joins TRBV7-9 and TRBJ2-5; the D gene TCRdb calls, TRBD2, cannot be checked with no DNA. This CDR3 has 15 residues. The germline CDR1 and CDR2 sequences are SEHNR and FQNEAQ (reference sequence). CDR3 protein: CASSLYSGGSETQYF.

This clonotype is identified as medium-sized from frequency. V gene TRBV7-6 combines with J gene TRBJ2-7; without DNA, the TCRdb call of TRBD2 cannot be checked. The CDR3 is 14 residues long. Germline V gene data show CDR1 as SGHVS and CDR2 as FNYEAQ. The CDR3 region is CASSSILAAYEQYF. The whole variable domain, remainder taken from reference TRBV7-6 and TRBJ2-7, is GAGVSQSPRYKVTKRGQDVALRCDPISGHVSLYWYRQALGQGPEFLTYFNYEAQQDKSGLPNDRFSAERPEGSISTLTIQRTEQRDSAMYRCASSSILAAYEQYFGPGTRLTVT.

This clonotype is classed as medium-sized by frequency. The V and J genes are TRBV6-1 and TRBJ2-7. The germline gives CDR1 MNHNS, CDR2 SASEGT. The CDR3 runs 11 residues. The CDR3 region is CASSGAYEQYF.

Judged by frequency, this clonotype is medium-sized (0.01 to 0.1%). CDR3 sequence: CASSTRSGSDEQFF. This rearrangement joins TRBV6-5 to TRBJ2-1; without DNA, the TCRdb call of TRBD2 cannot be checked. Germline V gene data show CDR1 as MNHEY and CDR2 as SVGAGI. CDR3 length: 14 amino acids.

The chain uses TRBV5-4 and TRBJ2-2; without DNA, the TCRdb call of TRBD2 cannot be checked. Germline CDR1 is SGHNT and CDR2 is YYREEE (reference sequence). The CDR3 is made up of 17 amino acids. CDR3 amino acids: CASSIGTSGGVTGELFF.

This clonotype shows up as medium-sized by frequency. This CDR3 reads CSVAGTGNSYEQYF. V is TRBV29-1 and J is TRBJ2-7; the D call of TRBD1 rests on TCRdb alone, since no DNA is present to check it. This CDR3 has 14 residues. Germline-derived CDR1 and CDR2 are SQVTM and ANQGSEA.

Judged by frequency, this clonotype is medium-sized. The chain is built from TRBV24-1 and TRBJ2-5; TCRdb proposes TRBD2, but this gene call is untestable without DNA. CDR1 is KGHDR and CDR2 is SFDVKD in the germline V gene. CDR3 size: 20 residues. The CDR3 is CATSEIASGTSGRHQETQYF.

The genes are TRBV12-3 or TRBV12-4 and TRBJ2-7; lacking DNA, the TRBD2 call made by TCRdb goes unchecked. There are 16 residues in the CDR3. The CDR3 region is CASGGRWASGTYEQYF.

The rearrangement links TRBV14 to TRBJ2-3. The CDR3 has 18 residues. Germline values: CDR1 SGHDN, CDR2 FVKESK. CDR3 amino acids: CASSQGFGVPTSTDTQYF.

This clonotype is classed as medium-sized by frequency. CDR3 region: CASSRPQRWTGELFF. This chain links TRBV19 with TRBJ2-2; there is no DNA to check the TCRdb D call of TRBD2. The CDR3 length is 15 residues. In germline, CDR1 is LNHDA, CDR2 SQIVND (reference sequence). The variable domain in full, completed from reference TRBV19 and TRBJ2-2, reads DGGITQSPKYLFRKEGQNVTLSCEQNLNHDAMYWYRQDPGQGLRLIYYSQIVNDFQKGDIAEGYSVSREKKESFPLTVTSAQKNPTAFYLCASSRPQRWTGELFFGEGSRLTVL.

This clonotype is identified as medium-sized from frequency. The chain is built from TRBV29-1 and TRBJ1-5; TCRdb reports TRBD1, a call that lacks DNA to check it against. CDR1 SQVTM and CDR2 ANQGSEA come from the germline V gene. The CDR3 is 14 amino acids. CDR3 residues: CSARTGKGNQPQHF.

This clonotype is labeled medium-sized based on frequency. The chain has TRBV27 and TRBJ2-6; TCRdb's assignment of TRBD1 cannot be checked, as there is no DNA. The CDR3 contains 19 residues. CDR1 is MNHEY, CDR2 SMNVEV, per germline (reference sequence). The chain's CDR3 is CASSLYPMSGAPGANVLTF.

Its frequency marks this clonotype as medium-sized. The V call is TRBV6-5, the J call TRBJ2-5; the TRBD1 assignment by TCRdb is unverifiable without DNA. The CDR3 is made up of 15 amino acids. Germline lookup yields CDR1 MNHEY and CDR2 SVGAGI. The CDR3 here is CASKDSGARRETQYF.

Considering frequency, this clonotype is medium-sized. This chain joins TRBV6-5 and TRBJ2-7. The CDR3 is 15 residues long. The germline CDR1 and CDR2 sequences are MNHEY and SVGAGI. CDR3 loop: CASSYSNRGSYEQYF.

This clonotype is classed as medium-sized by frequency. This chain connects TRBV19 to TRBJ2-5; TCRdb lists TRBD1, though no DNA is available to test this call. Germline V gene lookup returns CDR1 LNHDA and CDR2 SQIVND (reference sequence). The CDR3 length is 15 residues. The chain's CDR3 is CASSIADRGGETQYF.

This clonotype shows up as medium-sized by frequency. The CDR3 spells CSARPRVYNEQFF. The rearrangement uses TRBV20-1 and TRBJ2-1; lacking DNA, the TRBD1 call made by TCRdb goes unchecked. The CDR3 contains 13 residues. Germline V gives CDR1 DFQATT, CDR2 SNEGSKA (reference sequence).

The V call is TRBV5-1, the J call TRBJ1-6; TCRdb's D gene call, TRBD1, goes unchecked for lack of DNA. There are 15 residues in the CDR3. Germline V gene data show CDR1 as SGHRS and CDR2 as YFSETQ. Here the CDR3 reads CASSLGGQGGSPLHF.

The chain combines TRBV7-6 with TRBJ1-6; without DNA, the TCRdb call of TRBD1 cannot be checked. The CDR3 has 13 amino acids. Per germline, CDR1 SGHVS and CDR2 FNYEAQ. CDR3 in amino acids: CASSPPARSPLHF.

This clonotype is classed as medium-sized by frequency. This chain uses TRBV30 with TRBJ2-5. CDR1 is GTSNPN, CDR2 SVGIG, per germline (reference sequence). This CDR3 contains 15 residues. CDR3: CAWSVLWTYQETQYF.

Considering frequency, this clonotype is medium-sized. The chain links TRBV19 to TRBJ2-7. From germline, CDR1 is LNHDA and CDR2 SQIVND (reference sequence). This CDR3 has 13 amino acids. CDR3 protein: CASSKRSAYEQYF. The whole variable domain, remainder taken from reference TRBV19 and TRBJ2-7, is DGGITQSPKYLFRKEGQNVTLSCEQNLNHDAMYWYRQDPGQGLRLIYYSQIVNDFQKGDIAEGYSVSREKKESFPLTVTSAQKNPTAFYLCASSKRSAYEQYFGPGTRLTVT.

Measured by frequency, this clonotype is medium-sized. This sequence joins TRBV18 and TRBJ2-3. This CDR3 has 14 amino acids. Germline V CDR1 and CDR2: KGHSH, LQKENI. The CDR3: CASSPGLAPDTQYF.

This rearrangement joins TRBV20-1 to TRBJ1-5. Germline CDR1 is DFQATT and CDR2 is SNEGSKA (reference sequence). The CDR3 is made up of 19 amino acids. CDR3 sequence: CSAREGVSLRAYSNQPQHF.

The chain joins TRBV18 to TRBJ1-3. Germline CDR1 is KGHSH and CDR2 is LQKENI. The CDR3 spans 17 residues. The CDR3 reads CASSPLKGDYSGNTIYF. Supplemented by reference TRBV18 and TRBJ1-3, the full variable domain reads NAGVMQNPRHLVRRRGQEARLRCSPMKGHSHVYWYRQLPEEGLKFMVYLQKENIIDESGMPKERFSAEFPKEGPSILRIQQVVRGDSAAYFCASSPLKGDYSGNTIYFGEGSWLTVV.

The V and J genes are TRBV4-1 and TRBJ2-3; lacking DNA, the TRBD2 call made by TCRdb goes unchecked. CDR1 and CDR2 (germline): MGHRA, YSYEKL. The CDR3 is 16 amino acids. This chain's CDR3 is CASSHPTSGATDTQYF.

This clonotype registers medium-sized by frequency. V gene TRBV6-1 combines with J gene TRBJ2-2; TCRdb's assignment of TRBD1 cannot be checked, as there is no DNA. The germline gives CDR1 MNHNS, CDR2 SASEGT. This CDR3 is 14 amino acids long. The CDR3 region is CASSTRGDTGELFF.